There are many counts of the clone carrying this T cell receptor beta chain. Its target is unknown. Compared with germline, one end of the junction differs, possibly owing to a read error. The data stem from a study of breast tumors, draining lymph nodes, adjacent tissues. TCRdb reprocessed the multiplex PCR reads with MiXCR, giving one entry per CDR3 protein. The sample has roughly 100,000 distinct CDR3 sequences, about 29% seen once. Regarding the study as a whole: Tumor repertoires ranked between lymph nodes and nontumor tissue in diversity, with V and J gene preferences.

Germline CDR1 reads SGHRS; CDR2 reads YFSETQ. CDR3 length equals 14 residues. Breast cancer patients provided tissue from their axillary draining lymph nodes. The sequenced material came from axillary lymph node tissue. The chain carries TRBV5-1 and TRBJ2-5; TRBD2 matches at 8 bases. This TCR came from a female donor with breast cancer. Some clones in this sample may be carry-over from other donors' samples. Here the CDR3 reads CASTLSGTQDTQYF. In DNA, the CDR3 is TGCGCCAGCACCCTTAGCGGGACCCAAGACACCCAGTACTTC.